The clone carrying this T cell receptor (beta chain) occurred a few times. Per the original data handling: Quantification of nucleated cells was approximated via reference gene primer amplification. Generated by immunoSEQ multiplex PCR, the TCRdb table keeps only in-frame clones and is missing some. The DNA gave D and trimming, while V, J and clone size come from that table. The sample includes some 150,000 clones, around 83% seen only once; the top ten take 9.8%. The data belong to a study of blood T cell repertoires in COVID-19. Study overall: Both acute and convalescent COVID-19 samples were obtained from the United States, Italy and Spain. From T cells, B-cell-depleted T cells, or PBMCs came the material, which was cDNA or gDNA.

The sample was peripheral blood. The origin of this receptor is a woman in her 50s with acute or convalescent COVID-19.

The CDR3 bases are TGTGCCAGCAGTCATACCTACTCTGGAAACACCATATATTTT. This codes for CASSHTYSGNTIYF. V and J are TRBV14 and TRBJ1-3; D remains unclear. Germline CDR1 reads SGHDN; CDR2 reads FVKESK. With 6 bases removed from V and 0 bases from J, the gap between germline ends came to 9 bases. CDR3 length: 14 residues.